The 21 T cell receptor beta chains reported below all come from one sample, sequenced in a study of blood T cell repertoires in COVID-19. Method: immunoSEQ multiplex PCR; TCRdb's copy keeps in-frame clones and lacks some. Among under 75,000 clones listed, roughly 80% were seen once. Sequencing was carried out using peripheral blood. Source of these receptors: a man in his 60s with COVID-19, enrolled during active disease.

The chain has TRBV11-1 and TRBJ1-1, with 10 bases fitting TRBD1. Per the germline V gene, CDR1 is SGHAT and CDR2 is FQDESV (reference sequence). The CDR3 totals 14 residues. V was clipped by 5 bases and J by 8 bases; unmatched bases: 8. CDR3 amino acids: CASSTQTGGAEAFF. The CDR3 DNA is TGTGCCAGCAGCACCCAGACAGGGGGCGCCGAAGCTTTCTTT.

V and J are TRBV19 and TRBJ1-6; D is possibly TRBD1 (6 bases). V lost 1 base and J 11 bases, leaving 9 bases between the germline ends. CDR3 size: 13 residues. Germline V gene lookup returns CDR1 LNHDA and CDR2 SQIVND (reference sequence). CDR3 DNA sequence: TGTGCCAGTAGTATAGGGACAGTGCCACCCCTCCACTTT. This sequence encodes CASSIGTVPPLHF.

The chain couples TRBV11-2 to TRBJ2-1; 10 bases line up with TRBD2. The CDR3 has 18 residues. Germline V gives CDR1 SGHAT, CDR2 FQNNGV. The junction had 9 bases not matched to a gene; V was cut back by 2 bases and J by 2 bases. CDR3 sequence (DNA): TGTGCCAGCAGCTTATACAGCGGGGGGGCCTATCCCTACAATGAGCAGTTCTTC. Protein product: CASSLYSGGAYPYNEQFF. Looking up the rest from reference TRBV11-2 and TRBJ2-1 gives the full variable domain: EAGVAQSPRYKIIEKRQSVAFWCNPISGHATLYWYQQILGQGPKLLIQFQNNGVVDDSQLPKDRFSAERLKGVDSTLKIQPAKLEDSAVYLCASSLYSGGAYPYNEQFFGPGTRLTVL.

This clone was seen only once. The rearrangement uses TRBV29-1 and TRBJ2-1, with D tentatively TRBD2 (6 bases). Trimming pared 4 bases from V and 5 bases from J, leaving 15 bases between. The CDR3 totals 14 residues. Looked up from germline, CDR1 is SQVTM and CDR2 is ANQGSEA. This CDR3 is CSVGVNRGNNEQFF. The CDR3 DNA follows: TGCAGCGTTGGGGTCAACCGGGGGAACAATGAGCAGTTCTTC.

The chain couples TRBV10-3 to TRBJ2-3; a weak D match, TRBD1 (5 bases). Germline V lookup: CDR1 ENHRY, CDR2 SYGVKD. Trimming removed 4 bases from V and 4 bases from J, with 6 bases in between. There are 12 residues in the CDR3. The CDR3 DNA is TGTGCCATCAGTGGACAGTCAGATACGCAGTATTTT. Amino acids: CAISGQSDTQYF.

The rearrangement joins TRBV3-1 (or the pseudogene TRBV3-2) to TRBJ2-1, with D unclear. Germline V CDR1 and CDR2: LGHDT, YNNKEL (reference sequence). The CDR3 contains 15 residues. Trimming shortened V by 0 bases and J by 5 bases, and 11 bases separated the two germline ends. The CDR3 DNA reads TGTGCCAGCAGCCAAGAGCGGCTACACAACAATGAGCAGTTCTTC. It translates to CASSQERLHNNEQFF.

The chain uses TRBV19 and TRBJ2-1, with TRBD2 matching over 8 bases. Germline CDR1 is LNHDA and CDR2 is SQIVND (reference sequence). The CDR3 totals 16 residues. Trimming at V came to 3 bases and at J to 5 bases, leaving 9 bases not matched to a gene. The CDR3 is CASSIGGGRHNNEQFF. The CDR3 nucleotides are TGTGCCAGTAGTATCGGCGGCGGGAGGCACAACAATGAGCAGTTCTTC.

The CDR3 sequence is CAWRVNAGVAGANVLTF. CDR3 sequence (DNA): TGTGCCTGGAGAGTAAATGCAGGGGTGGCTGGGGCCAACGTCCTGACTTTC. V usage is TRBV30 and J usage is TRBJ2-6; a weak D match, TRBD1 (6 bases). V lost 3 bases and J 2 bases, leaving 17 bases between the germline ends. This CDR3 region has 17 residues. Germline assignment: CDR1 GTSNPN and CDR2 SVGIG (reference sequence).

CDR3 sequence reads: CASSYFDRGGSPLHF. CDR3 DNA sequence: TGTGCCAGCAGTTACTTTGACAGGGGAGGATCACCCCTCCACTTT. The chain uses TRBV6-5 and TRBJ1-6, with TRBD1 identical over 8 bases. V trimming: 1 base; J trimming: 10 bases; junction bases outside the gene matches: 6. The CDR3 consists of 15 residues. CDR1 is MNHEY, CDR2 SVGAGI, per germline.

The rearrangement uses TRBV7-9 and TRBJ2-3, with TRBD2 matching 8 bases. Germline lookup yields CDR1 SEHNR and CDR2 FQNEAQ (reference sequence). V was pared by 5 bases and J by 9 bases, with 13 bases of the junction left unmatched. The CDR3 is made up of 15 amino acids. CDR3 bases: TGTGCCAGCAGCCCGACTAGCGAACTGATCAGCACGCAGTATTTT. Amino acid sequence: CASSPTSELISTQYF.

V usage is TRBV24-1 and J usage is TRBJ1-2; D is ambiguous. The CDR3 contains 16 residues. CDR1 is KGHDR, CDR2 SFDVKD, per germline. V was pared by 2 bases and J by 4 bases, with 16 bases between. The CDR3 nucleotides are TGTGCCACCAGTGATTGGGGTGAGGGTTGGGGCTATGGCTACACCTTC. Translated, it gives CATSDWGEGWGYGYTF.

The rearrangement links TRBV5-1 to TRBJ2-5; D not certain. Trimming took 2 bases from V and 2 from J, leaving 10 bases between them. This CDR3 spans 14 amino acids. The germline V gene encodes CDR1 SGHRS and CDR2 YFSETQ. CDR3 nucleotides: TGCGCCAGCAGCTTACCCAAGAGTCAAGAGACCCAGTACTTC. It encodes CASSLPKSQETQYF.

This rearrangement joins TRBV5-6 to TRBJ2-7, with a tentative D call TRBD1 (6 bases). The germline V gene encodes CDR1 SGHDT and CDR2 YYEEEE. The V gene lost 5 bases and the J gene lost 3 bases, with 12 bases spanning the gap. The CDR3 consists of 13 residues. The CDR3 coding sequence is TGTGCCAGCAGATCCCGGGACAACTACGAGCAGTACTTC. It is translated as CASRSRDNYEQYF.

The V gene is TRBV4-1, the J gene TRBJ1-2; a possible D gene is TRBD1 (5 bases). Germline CDR1 MGHRA, CDR2 YSYEKL. Trimming took 0 bases from V and 5 from J, leaving 16 bases between them. CDR3 length: 16 residues. The CDR3 sequence is CASSQDHFRVGYGYTF. CDR3 sequence (DNA): TGCGCCAGCAGCCAAGACCATTTCAGGGTGGGATATGGCTACACCTTC.

This clone was observed a handful of times. This chain links TRBV19 with TRBJ1-1; 10 bases agree with TRBD1. The CDR3 has 17 amino acids. V was clipped by 5 bases and J by 3 bases; unmatched bases: 12. Germline CDR1 is LNHDA and CDR2 is SQIVND (reference sequence). The CDR3 nucleotides read TGTGCCAGTAGTTTCCCCGGGACAGGGGCCGGTGACACTGAAGCTTTCTTT. This encodes CASSFPGTGAGDTEAFF.

The chain combines TRBV4-1 with TRBJ1-2; 11 bases are a match to TRBD1. Trimming removed 3 bases from V and 7 bases from J; junction bases left unmatched: 7. The CDR3 is 15 residues long. Germline V gene sequence: CDR1 MGHRA, CDR2 YSYEKL. The CDR3 nucleotides read TGCGCCAGCAGCCAGCAGGGACAGGGGGATGGTGGCTACACCTTC. Protein: CASSQQGQGDGGYTF.

The V gene is TRBV19, the J gene TRBJ2-3; D gene uncertain. This CDR3 is built from 13 residues. The ends were cut back, 8 bases at V and 0 bases at J, with 9 bases in the middle. Germline CDR1 LNHDA, CDR2 SQIVND (reference sequence). The CDR3 reads CASCISSTDTQYF. The CDR3 nucleotides are TGTGCCAGTTGCATTAGTAGCACAGATACGCAGTATTTT. Together with reference TRBV19 and TRBJ2-3, the CDR3 gives the full variable domain: DGGITQSPKYLFRKEGQNVTLSCEQNLNHDAMYWYRQDPGQGLRLIYYSQIVNDFQKGDIAEGYSVSREKKESFPLTVTSAQKNPTAFYLCASCISSTDTQYFGPGTRLTVL.

The J gene is TRBJ2-5, the V gene TRBV5-1, with 7 bases that match TRBD1. The CDR3 totals 15 residues. Germline assignment: CDR1 SGHRS and CDR2 YFSETQ. Trimming at V came to 4 bases and at J to 3 bases, leaving 9 bases not matched to a gene. CDR3 DNA sequence: TGCGCCAGCAGCCCCGGATCCGGGACAGAAGAGACCCAGTACTTC. Translated: CASSPGSGTEETQYF.

In this sample, this clone turned up once. The chain carries TRBV24-1 and TRBJ1-5, with D possibly matching TRBD1 (5 bases). The CDR3 consists of 12 residues. Trimming took 6 bases from V and 5 from J, leaving 7 bases between them. Germline V gene data show CDR1 as KGHDR and CDR2 as SFDVKD. The CDR3 here is CATSLGDQPQHF. CDR3 nucleotide sequence: TGTGCCACCAGTTTAGGGGATCAGCCCCAGCATTTT.

The rearrangement uses TRBV7-2 and TRBJ2-2; D unclear. CDR3 size: 15 residues. Trimming took 1 base from V and 4 from J, leaving 10 bases between them. CDR1 SGHTA and CDR2 FQGNSA come from the germline V gene. CDR3 sequence reads: CASSLDSRLTGELFF. The DNA of the CDR3 is TGTGCCAGCAGCTTAGACAGCCGTCTCACCGGGGAGCTGTTTTTT.

The sample holds a few counts of this clone. The chain joins TRBV10-1 to TRBJ2-7, with 14 bases lining up with TRBD2. The CDR3 length is 14 residues. The germline gives CDR1 WNHNN, CDR2 SYGVQD (reference sequence). Trimming removed 6 bases from V and 7 bases from J; junction bases left unmatched: 5. CDR3 nucleotide sequence: TGCGCCAGCAGCCCCGGGACTAGCGGGAGTGAGCAGTACTTC. It encodes CASSPGTSGSEQYF.